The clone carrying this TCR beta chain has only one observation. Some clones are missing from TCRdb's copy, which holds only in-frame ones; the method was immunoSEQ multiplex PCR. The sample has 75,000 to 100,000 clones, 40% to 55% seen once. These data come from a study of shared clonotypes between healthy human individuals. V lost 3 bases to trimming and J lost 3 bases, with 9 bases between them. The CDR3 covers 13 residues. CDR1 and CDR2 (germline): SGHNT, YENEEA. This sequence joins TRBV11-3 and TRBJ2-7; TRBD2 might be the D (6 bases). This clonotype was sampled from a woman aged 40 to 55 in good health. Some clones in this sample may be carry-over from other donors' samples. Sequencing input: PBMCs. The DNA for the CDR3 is TGTGCCAGCAGCTTGGGGCGGGGCTACGAGCAGTACTTC. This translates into CASSLGRGYEQYF.